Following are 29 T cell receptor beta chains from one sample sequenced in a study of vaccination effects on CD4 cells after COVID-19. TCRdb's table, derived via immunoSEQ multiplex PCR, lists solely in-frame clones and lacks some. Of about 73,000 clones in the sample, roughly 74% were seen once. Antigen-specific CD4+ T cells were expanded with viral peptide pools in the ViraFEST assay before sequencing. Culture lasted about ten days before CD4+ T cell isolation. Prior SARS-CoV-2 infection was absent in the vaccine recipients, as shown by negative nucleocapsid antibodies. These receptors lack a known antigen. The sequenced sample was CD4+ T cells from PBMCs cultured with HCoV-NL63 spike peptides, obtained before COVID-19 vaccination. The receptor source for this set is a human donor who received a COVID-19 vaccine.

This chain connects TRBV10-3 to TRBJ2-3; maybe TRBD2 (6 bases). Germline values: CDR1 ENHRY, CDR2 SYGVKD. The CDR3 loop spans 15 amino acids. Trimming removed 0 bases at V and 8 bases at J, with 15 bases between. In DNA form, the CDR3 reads TGTGCCATCAGTGAGTCGGAGGGCGGAGGGTTTACGCAGTATTTT. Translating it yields CAISESEGGGFTQYF.

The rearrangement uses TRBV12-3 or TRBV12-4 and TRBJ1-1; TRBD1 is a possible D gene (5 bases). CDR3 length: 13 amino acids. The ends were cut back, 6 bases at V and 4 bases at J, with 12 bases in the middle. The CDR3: CASSGHIATEAFF. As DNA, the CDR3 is TGTGCCAGCAGCGGACATATCGCCACTGAAGCTTTCTTT.

The CDR3 nucleotides read TGTGCCAGCAGCTCCCAGGGGGTAACTGGGGCCAACGTCCTGACTTTC. It yields the protein CASSSQGVTGANVLTF. The chain uses TRBV7-2 and TRBJ2-6; 7 bases line up with TRBD1. The germline CDR1 and CDR2 sequences are SGHTA and FQGNSA. The CDR3 is 16 amino acids. The trim removed 4 bases at V and 2 bases at J, leaving 5 bases unmatched.

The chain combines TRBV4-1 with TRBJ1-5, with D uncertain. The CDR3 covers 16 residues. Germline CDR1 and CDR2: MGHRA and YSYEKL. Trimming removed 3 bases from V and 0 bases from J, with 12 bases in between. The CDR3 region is CASSHEAEYSNQPQHF. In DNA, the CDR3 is TGCGCCAGCAGCCACGAGGCGGAGTATAGCAATCAGCCCCAGCATTTT.

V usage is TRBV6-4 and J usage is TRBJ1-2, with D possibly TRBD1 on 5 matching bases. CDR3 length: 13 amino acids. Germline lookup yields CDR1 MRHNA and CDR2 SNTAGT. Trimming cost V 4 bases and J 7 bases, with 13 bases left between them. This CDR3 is CASSVKVGAGYTF. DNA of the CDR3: TGTGCCAGCAGTGTGAAGGTCGGGGCTGGCTACACCTTC.

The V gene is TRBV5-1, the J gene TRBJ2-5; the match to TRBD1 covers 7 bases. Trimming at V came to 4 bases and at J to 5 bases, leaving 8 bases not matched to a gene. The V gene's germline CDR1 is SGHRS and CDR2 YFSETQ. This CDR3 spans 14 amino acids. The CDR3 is CASSRAEGAETQYF. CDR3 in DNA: TGCGCCAGCAGCCGGGCAGAGGGGGCGGAGACCCAGTACTTC.

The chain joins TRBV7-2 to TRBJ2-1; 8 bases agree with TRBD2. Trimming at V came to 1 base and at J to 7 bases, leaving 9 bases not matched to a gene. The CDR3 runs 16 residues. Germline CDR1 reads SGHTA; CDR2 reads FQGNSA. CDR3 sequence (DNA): TGTGCCAGCAGCTTAGGGGGGGGACTAGAGGGGAATGAGCAGTTCTTC. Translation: CASSLGGGLEGNEQFF.

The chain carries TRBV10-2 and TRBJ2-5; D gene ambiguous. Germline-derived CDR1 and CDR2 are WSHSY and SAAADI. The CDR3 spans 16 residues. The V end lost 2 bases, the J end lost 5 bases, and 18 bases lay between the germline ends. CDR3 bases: TGCGCCAGCAGTGAGGCAGCCGTGGGTATACGGGAGACCCAGTACTTC. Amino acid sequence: CASSEAAVGIRETQYF.

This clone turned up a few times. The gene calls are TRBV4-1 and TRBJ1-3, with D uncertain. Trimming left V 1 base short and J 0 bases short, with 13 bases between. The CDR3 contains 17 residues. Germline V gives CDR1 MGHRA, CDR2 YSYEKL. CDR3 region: CASSQVGGPISGNTIYF. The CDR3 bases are TGCGCCAGCAGCCAAGTCGGTGGCCCCATCTCTGGAAACACCATATATTTT.

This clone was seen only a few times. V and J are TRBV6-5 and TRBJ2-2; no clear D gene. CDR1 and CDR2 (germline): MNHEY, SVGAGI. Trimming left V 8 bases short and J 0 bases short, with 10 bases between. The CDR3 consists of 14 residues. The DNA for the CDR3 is TGTGCCAGCGTCGCGCCAGCGAACACCGGGGAGCTGTTTTTT. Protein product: CASVAPANTGELFF.

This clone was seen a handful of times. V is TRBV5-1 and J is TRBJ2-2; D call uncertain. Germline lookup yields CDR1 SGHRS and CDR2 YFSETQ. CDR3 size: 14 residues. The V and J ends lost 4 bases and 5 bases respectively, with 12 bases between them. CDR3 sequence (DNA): TGCGCCAGCAGCCCCAGTTCCCTAACCGGGGAGCTGTTTTTT. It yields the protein CASSPSSLTGELFF. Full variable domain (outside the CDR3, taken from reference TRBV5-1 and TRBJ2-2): KAGVTQTPRYLIKTRGQQVTLSCSPISGHRSVSWYQQTPGQGLQFLFEYFSETQRNKGNFPGRFSGRQFSNSRSEMNVSTLELGDSALYLCASSPSSLTGELFFGEGSRLTVL.

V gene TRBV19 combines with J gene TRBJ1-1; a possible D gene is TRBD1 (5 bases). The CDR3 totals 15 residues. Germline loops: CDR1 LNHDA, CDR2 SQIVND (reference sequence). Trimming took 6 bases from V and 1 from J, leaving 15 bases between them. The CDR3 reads CASRVYDSWNTEAFF. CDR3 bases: TGTGCCAGTAGAGTATACGACAGCTGGAACACTGAAGCTTTCTTT. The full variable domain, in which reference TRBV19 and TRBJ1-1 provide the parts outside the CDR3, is DGGITQSPKYLFRKEGQNVTLSCEQNLNHDAMYWYRQDPGQGLRLIYYSQIVNDFQKGDIAEGYSVSREKKESFPLTVTSAQKNPTAFYLCASRVYDSWNTEAFFGQGTRLTVV.

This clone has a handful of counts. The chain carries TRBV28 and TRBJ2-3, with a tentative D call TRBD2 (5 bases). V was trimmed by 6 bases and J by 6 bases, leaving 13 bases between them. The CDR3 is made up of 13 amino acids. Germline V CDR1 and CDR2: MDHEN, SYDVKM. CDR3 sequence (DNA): TGTGCCAGCAGACCTACGGGAACGGATACGCAGTATTTT. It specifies CASRPTGTDTQYF.

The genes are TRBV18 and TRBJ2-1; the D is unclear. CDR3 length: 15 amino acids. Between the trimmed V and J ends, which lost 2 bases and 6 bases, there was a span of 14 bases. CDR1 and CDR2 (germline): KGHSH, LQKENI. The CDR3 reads CASSPYAPVGNEQFF. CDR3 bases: TGTGCCAGCTCACCATATGCCCCGGTGGGCAATGAGCAGTTCTTC.

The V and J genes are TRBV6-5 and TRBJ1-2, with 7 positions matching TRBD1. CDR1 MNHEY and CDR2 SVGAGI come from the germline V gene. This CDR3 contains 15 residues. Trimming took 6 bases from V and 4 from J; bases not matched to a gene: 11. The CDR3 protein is CASRARGQGGYGYTF. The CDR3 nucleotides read TGTGCCAGCAGAGCCAGAGGCCAGGGGGGCTATGGCTACACCTTC.

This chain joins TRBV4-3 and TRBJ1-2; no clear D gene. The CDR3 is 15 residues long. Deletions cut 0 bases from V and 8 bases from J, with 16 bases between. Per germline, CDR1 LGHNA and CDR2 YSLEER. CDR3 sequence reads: CASSQDSGRARGYTF. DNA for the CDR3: TGCGCCAGCAGCCAAGACAGTGGGAGGGCGAGGGGCTACACCTTC.

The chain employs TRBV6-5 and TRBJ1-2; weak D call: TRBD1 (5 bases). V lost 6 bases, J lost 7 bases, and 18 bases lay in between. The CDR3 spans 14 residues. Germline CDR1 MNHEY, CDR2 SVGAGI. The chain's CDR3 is CASRLNGGAAGYTF. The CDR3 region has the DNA TGTGCCAGCAGACTGAACGGAGGGGCGGCTGGCTACACCTTC.

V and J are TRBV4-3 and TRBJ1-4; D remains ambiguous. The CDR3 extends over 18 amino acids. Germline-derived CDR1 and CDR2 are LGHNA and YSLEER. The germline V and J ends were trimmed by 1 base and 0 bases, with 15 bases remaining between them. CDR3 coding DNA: TGCGCCAGCAGCCAAGTTGAGGCAGGACCTGCAACTAATGAAAAACTGTTTTTT. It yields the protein CASSQVEAGPATNEKLFF.

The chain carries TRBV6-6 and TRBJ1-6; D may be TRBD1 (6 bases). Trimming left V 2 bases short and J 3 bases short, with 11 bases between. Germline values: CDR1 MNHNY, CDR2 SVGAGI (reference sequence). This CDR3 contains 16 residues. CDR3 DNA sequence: TGTGCCAGCAGTTACGGAGGGACACTCTATAATTCACCCCTCCACTTT. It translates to CASSYGGTLYNSPLHF.

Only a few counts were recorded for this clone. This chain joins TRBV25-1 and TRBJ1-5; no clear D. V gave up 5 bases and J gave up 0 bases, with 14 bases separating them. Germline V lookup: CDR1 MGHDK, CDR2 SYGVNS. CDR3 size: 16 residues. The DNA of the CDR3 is TGTGCCAGCAGTCCAAGGTATTGGGATAGCAATCAGCCCCAGCATTTT. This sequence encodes CASSPRYWDSNQPQHF.

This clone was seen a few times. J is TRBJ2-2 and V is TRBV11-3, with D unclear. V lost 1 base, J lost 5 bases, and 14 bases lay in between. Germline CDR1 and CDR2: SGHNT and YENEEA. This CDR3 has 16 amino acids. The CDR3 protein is CASSLVNAALTGELFF. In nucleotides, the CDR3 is TGTGCCAGCAGCTTAGTGAACGCAGCCTTAACCGGGGAGCTGTTTTTT.

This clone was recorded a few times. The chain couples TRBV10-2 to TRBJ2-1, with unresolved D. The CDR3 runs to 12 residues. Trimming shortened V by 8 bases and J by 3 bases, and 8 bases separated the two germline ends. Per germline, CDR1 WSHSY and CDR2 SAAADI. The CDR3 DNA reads TGCGCCAGCGGGTATAGCTACAATGAGCAGTTCTTC. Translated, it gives CASGYSYNEQFF.

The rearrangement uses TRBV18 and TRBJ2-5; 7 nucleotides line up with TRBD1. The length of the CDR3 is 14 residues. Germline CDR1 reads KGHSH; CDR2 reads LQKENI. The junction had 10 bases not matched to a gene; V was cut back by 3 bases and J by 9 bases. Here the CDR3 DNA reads TGTGCCAGCTCACCTTCCGGGACAGTGTGGTCCCAGTACTTC. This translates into CASSPSGTVWSQYF.

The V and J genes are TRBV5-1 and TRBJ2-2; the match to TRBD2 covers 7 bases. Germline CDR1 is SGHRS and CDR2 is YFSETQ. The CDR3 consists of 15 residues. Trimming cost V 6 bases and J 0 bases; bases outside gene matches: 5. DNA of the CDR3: TGCGCCAGCACCTGGGGGGGTGCGAACACCGGGGAGCTGTTTTTT. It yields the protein CASTWGGANTGELFF.

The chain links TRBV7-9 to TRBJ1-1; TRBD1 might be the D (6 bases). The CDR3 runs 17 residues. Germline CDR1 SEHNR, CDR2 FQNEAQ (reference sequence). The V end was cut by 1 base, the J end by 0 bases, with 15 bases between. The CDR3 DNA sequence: TGTGCCAGCAGCTTAGTCGCGAGGGGGACTATGAACACTGAAGCTTTCTTT. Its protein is CASSLVARGTMNTEAFF.

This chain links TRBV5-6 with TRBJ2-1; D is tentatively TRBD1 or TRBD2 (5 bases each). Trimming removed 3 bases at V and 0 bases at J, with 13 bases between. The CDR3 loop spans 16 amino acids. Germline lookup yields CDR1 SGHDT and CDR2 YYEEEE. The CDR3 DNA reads TGTGCCAGCAGCTCGCTCGGGACGGACTCCTACAATGAGCAGTTCTTC. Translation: CASSSLGTDSYNEQFF.

The CDR3 sequence: CASSDSRGGGLYEQYV. The DNA of the CDR3 is TGTGCCAGCAGTGACTCGCGAGGGGGAGGGCTATACGAGCAGTACGTC. The rearrangement joins TRBV6-4 to TRBJ2-7, with TRBD2 as a possible D gene (7 bases). This CDR3 comprises 16 residues. The ends were cut back, 0 bases at V and 4 bases at J, with 16 bases in the middle. Per germline, CDR1 MRHNA and CDR2 SNTAGT.

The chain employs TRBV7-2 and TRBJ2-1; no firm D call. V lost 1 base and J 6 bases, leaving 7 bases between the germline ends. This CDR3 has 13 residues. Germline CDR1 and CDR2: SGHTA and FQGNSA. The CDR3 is CASSLVSANEQFF. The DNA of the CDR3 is TGTGCCAGCAGCTTAGTTTCGGCCAATGAGCAGTTCTTC. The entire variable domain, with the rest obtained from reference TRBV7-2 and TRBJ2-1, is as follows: GAGVSQSPSNKVTEKGKDVELRCDPISGHTALYWYRQSLGQGLEFLIYFQGNSAPDKSGLPSDRFSAERTGGSVSTLTIQRTQQEDSAVYLCASSLVSANEQFFGPGTRLTVL.

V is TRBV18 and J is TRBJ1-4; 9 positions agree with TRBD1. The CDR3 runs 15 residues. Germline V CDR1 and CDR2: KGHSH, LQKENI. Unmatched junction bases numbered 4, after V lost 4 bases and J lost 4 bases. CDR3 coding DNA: TGTGCCAGCTCACGGACAGGGGCGGTTAATGAAAAACTGTTTTTT. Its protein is CASSRTGAVNEKLFF.